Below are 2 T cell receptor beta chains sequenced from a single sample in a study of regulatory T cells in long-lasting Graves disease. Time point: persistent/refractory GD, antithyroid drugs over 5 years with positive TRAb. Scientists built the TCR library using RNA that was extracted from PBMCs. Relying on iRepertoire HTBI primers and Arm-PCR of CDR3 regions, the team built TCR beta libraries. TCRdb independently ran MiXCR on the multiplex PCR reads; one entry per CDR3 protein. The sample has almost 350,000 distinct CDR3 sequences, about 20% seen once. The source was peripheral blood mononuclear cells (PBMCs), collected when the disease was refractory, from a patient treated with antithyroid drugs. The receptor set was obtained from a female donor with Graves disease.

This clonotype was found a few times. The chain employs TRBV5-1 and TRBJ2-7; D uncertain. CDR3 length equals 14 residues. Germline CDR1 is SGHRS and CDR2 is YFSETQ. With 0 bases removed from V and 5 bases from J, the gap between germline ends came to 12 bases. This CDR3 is CASSLDSSKDEQYF. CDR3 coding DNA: TGCGCCAGCAGCTTGGACTCCAGTAAGGACGAGCAGTACTTC.

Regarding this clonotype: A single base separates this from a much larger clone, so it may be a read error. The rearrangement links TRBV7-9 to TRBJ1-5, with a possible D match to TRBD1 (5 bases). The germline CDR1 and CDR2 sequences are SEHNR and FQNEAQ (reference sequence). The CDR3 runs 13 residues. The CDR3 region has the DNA TGTGCCGGCAGCAGGGCCACGGATCAGCCCCAGCATTTT. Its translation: CAGSRATDQPQHF.